Each of the 32 T cell receptor beta chains below was sequenced from the same sample in a study of T-cell memory formation after mild COVID-19. TCRdb redid the calling of the 5' RACE reads with MiXCR, one entry per CDR3 protein. Of 120,000 to 150,000 distinct CDR3 sequences in the sample, more than 13% were seen once. The sample taken for sequencing was PBMCs or a T cell subset sorted from them (not recorded which). The receptor set was obtained from an adult woman who had mild COVID-19 (a few samples of this study predate the infection). Cell type and time point are not known.

The chain recombines TRBV7-9 with TRBJ2-1; D is possibly TRBD2 (6 bases). Trimming pared 1 base from V and 6 bases from J, leaving 16 bases between. CDR3 length equals 16 residues. Germline CDR1 and CDR2: SEHNR and FQNEAQ (reference sequence). This CDR3 is CASSLVTGLAGNEQFF. Written as DNA, the CDR3 is TGTGCCAGCAGCTTAGTTACGGGACTCGCTGGCAATGAGCAGTTCTTC.

The V and J genes are TRBV4-3 and TRBJ1-2; D not resolved. V dropped 1 base and J dropped 4 bases, with 10 bases sitting between them. Germline V gene lookup returns CDR1 LGHNA and CDR2 YSLEER. The CDR3 runs to 14 residues. The CDR3 spells CASSQARGGYGYTF. CDR3 nucleotides: TGCGCCAGCAGCCAAGCCCGGGGTGGCTATGGCTACACCTTC.

In this sample, this clonotype is medium-sized. The genes are TRBV20-1 and TRBJ1-2; unclear D gene. The germline gives CDR1 DFQATT, CDR2 SNEGSKA (reference sequence). The CDR3 runs to 16 residues. Trimming removed 0 bases at V and 8 bases at J, with 22 bases between. The CDR3, as DNA: TGCAGTGCTAGAGATCTCGGGGAAGAAGTCGTGAAGGGCTACACCTTC. This codes for CSARDLGEEVVKGYTF.

This clonotype was counted many times. The rearrangement uses TRBV20-1 and TRBJ2-1; TRBD1 agrees at 10 bases. The germline V gene has CDR1 DFQATT and CDR2 SNEGSKA (reference sequence). Losses at the gene ends were 4 bases for V and 6 bases for J; bases not matched to a gene: 3. This CDR3 is 13 amino acids long. Here the CDR3 reads CSATDRGVNEQFF. The DNA for the CDR3 is TGCAGTGCTACGGACAGGGGGGTCAATGAGCAGTTCTTC.

This clonotype has just a few counts. The chain uses TRBV24-1 and TRBJ2-2; D call uncertain. V was trimmed by 0 bases and J by 8 bases, leaving 15 bases between them. The CDR3 length is 16 residues. CDR1 is KGHDR, CDR2 SFDVKD, per germline. CDR3 loop: CATSDLPPVRGGELFF. The CDR3 bases are TGTGCCACCAGTGATTTGCCTCCAGTCAGAGGTGGGGAGCTGTTTTTT.

This clonotype has at least ten counts. This chain uses TRBV6-5 with TRBJ2-5; D remains unclear. Trimming pared 5 bases from V and 5 bases from J, leaving 15 bases between. The germline V gene has CDR1 MNHEY and CDR2 SVGAGI. CDR3 size: 14 residues. CDR3 in DNA: TGTGCCAGCAGTAGCCCCTCCGGGCCGGAGACCCAGTACTTC. Amino acids: CASSSPSGPETQYF.

This clonotype was seen only a few times. V and J are TRBV6-5 and TRBJ2-7; TRBD1 is a possible D gene (6 bases). V gave up 5 bases and J gave up 2 bases, with 10 bases separating them. There are 13 residues in the CDR3. CDR1 and CDR2 from the germline V gene are MNHEY and SVGAGI. DNA of the CDR3: TGTGCCAGCAGTCAACAGGGACCCTACGAGCAGTACTTC. Translating it yields CASSQQGPYEQYF.

This clonotype was seen a handful of times. V gene TRBV11-2 combines with J gene TRBJ2-5; D remains ambiguous. Deletions cut 5 bases from V and 4 bases from J, with 20 bases between. The germline V gene has CDR1 SGHAT and CDR2 FQNNGV. The length of the CDR3 is 16 residues. CDR3 nucleotides: TGTGCCAGCAGCATCCTCACTCCCGGCGTCGGAGAGACCCAGTACTTC. Its translation: CASSILTPGVGETQYF.

This chain connects TRBV3-1 to TRBJ1-2; D is perhaps TRBD1 (5 bases). CDR1 and CDR2 (germline): LGHDT, YNNKEL (reference sequence). V lost 0 bases and J 5 bases, leaving 13 bases between the germline ends. The CDR3 sequence is 15 residues long. CDR3 coding DNA: TGTGCCAGCAGCCAAGATAGGGGCCAGGAGTATGGCTACACCTTC. Protein: CASSQDRGQEYGYTF.

This clonotype was observed at least ten times. CDR3 coding DNA: TGCGCCAGCAGCTTGGGACCAGCGGGAGTGTTAGAGACCCAGTACTTC. Protein product: CASSLGPAGVLETQYF. This chain uses TRBV5-1 with TRBJ2-5; TRBD2 matches 8 bases. Germline loops: CDR1 SGHRS, CDR2 YFSETQ. The CDR3 totals 16 residues. Unmatched junction bases numbered 8, after V lost 0 bases and J lost 4 bases.

This clonotype was detected many times. This chain links TRBV5-1 with TRBJ2-1, with TRBD2 identical over 11 bases. The V and J ends lost 4 bases and 1 base, in that order; junction bases with no gene match: 4. CDR1 is SGHRS, CDR2 YFSETQ, per germline. The CDR3 has 16 residues. The CDR3 here is CASSLGLADSYNEQFF. CDR3 nucleotide sequence: TGCGCCAGCAGCCTGGGACTAGCGGATTCCTACAATGAGCAGTTCTTC.

This clonotype was picked up a small number of times. The CDR3 sequence: CASSLPGTLSNTGELFF. The CDR3 DNA is TGTGCCAGCAGCTTACCCGGGACATTATCGAACACCGGGGAGCTGTTTTTT. The gene calls are TRBV5-6 and TRBJ2-2; the D gene is possibly TRBD1 (6 bases). Trimming shortened V by 2 bases and J by 0 bases, and 14 bases separated the two germline ends. The germline V gene encodes CDR1 SGHDT and CDR2 YYEEEE. This CDR3 is 17 amino acids long.

This clonotype has only a few counts. This chain uses TRBV20-1 with TRBJ2-7; the D is unclear. The V gene's germline CDR1 is DFQATT and CDR2 SNEGSKA (reference sequence). This CDR3 spans 13 amino acids. The germline V and J ends were trimmed by 3 bases and 0 bases, with 9 bases remaining between them. Here the CDR3 DNA reads TGCAGTGCTAGGGAGCAGGTCTCCTACGAGCAGTACTTC. This encodes CSAREQVSYEQYF.

J is TRBJ2-7 and V is TRBV27, with D perhaps given as TRBD1 or TRBD2 (6 bases each). This CDR3 is 15 amino acids long. The V end was cut by 0 bases, the J end by 5 bases, with 14 bases between. Germline assignment: CDR1 MNHEY and CDR2 SMNVEV (reference sequence). The CDR3 nucleotides are TGTGCCAGCAGTTTATCCCTCGCAGGGGAGGACGAGCAGTACTTC. This translates into CASSLSLAGEDEQYF.

V usage is TRBV29-1 and J usage is TRBJ2-3, with 10 bases aligning to TRBD1. The CDR3 contains 14 residues. Germline V gene lookup returns CDR1 SQVTM and CDR2 ANQGSEA. The V segment lost 6 bases and the J segment 3 bases; nucleotides outside the gene matches: 6. CDR3 loop: CSVETGGWTDTQYF. For the CDR3, the DNA is TGCAGCGTCGAGACAGGGGGCTGGACAGATACGCAGTATTTT.

This chain links TRBV6-5 with TRBJ2-7, with 9 bases that match TRBD1. CDR3 length equals 14 residues. J gave up 6 bases and V 2 bases, and 5 bases lay outside the gene matches. Germline V gene sequence: CDR1 MNHEY, CDR2 SVGAGI. The CDR3 region is CASSYTDRGSEQYF. The CDR3 DNA is TGTGCCAGCAGTTACACCGACAGGGGGAGCGAGCAGTACTTC.

This clonotype showed up just a few times. The CDR3 DNA reads as TGTGCCAGCAGCGTAAGTAGAAGCGGGCCAGGAGATACGCAGTATTTT. It is translated as CASSVSRSGPGDTQYF. The chain links TRBV9 to TRBJ2-3, with a possible D match to TRBD2 (6 bases). V was clipped by 1 base and J by 5 bases, with 17 bases between them. Germline CDR1 SGDLS, CDR2 YYNGEE. CDR3 length: 16 residues.

The CDR3 DNA follows: TGTGCCACCAGTGATTGGGGGACTGAAGCTTTCTTT. Residues: CATSDWGTEAFF. The V gene is TRBV24-1, the J gene TRBJ1-1; possibly TRBD1 for D (5 bases). This CDR3 has 12 amino acids. The V end lost 2 bases, the J end lost 5 bases, and 5 bases lay between the germline ends. The germline gives CDR1 KGHDR, CDR2 SFDVKD.

This clonotype was seen a few times. This sequence joins TRBV5-1 and TRBJ1-2, with D unresolved. Trimming shortened V by 1 base and J by 3 bases, and 10 bases separated the two germline ends. Germline CDR1 reads SGHRS; CDR2 reads YFSETQ. This CDR3 has 14 amino acids. The CDR3 protein is CASSLSTDDYGYTF. The CDR3, as DNA: TGCGCCAGCAGCTTGTCCACGGACGACTATGGCTACACCTTC.

The CDR3 loop is CATQTGAGELFF. CDR3 DNA sequence: TGTGCCACCCAGACAGGGGCCGGGGAGCTGTTTTTT. This sequence joins TRBV2 and TRBJ2-2, with 8 positions matching TRBD1. After removal of 10 bases from V and 6 bases from J, the junction contained 4 bases not matched to a gene. The germline gives CDR1 SNHLY, CDR2 FYNNEI. The CDR3 extends over 12 amino acids.

V gene TRBV24-1 combines with J gene TRBJ2-1; D is unresolved. V lost 6 bases to trimming and J lost 9 bases, with 8 bases between them. In germline, CDR1 is KGHDR, CDR2 SFDVKD. The CDR3 loop spans 11 amino acids. The DNA of the CDR3 is TGTGCCACCAGTCAGACGGGTGAGCAGTTCTTC. Its protein is CATSQTGEQFF.

The chain recombines TRBV5-6 with TRBJ1-2, with D hard to call. Deletions cut 2 bases from V and 4 bases from J, with 12 bases between. Germline CDR1 is SGHDT and CDR2 is YYEEEE. The CDR3 extends over 14 amino acids. The CDR3, as DNA: TGTGCCAGCAGCTTCACGGACCAATTCTATGGCTACACCTTC. It yields the protein CASSFTDQFYGYTF.

This clonotype was seen more than once but under ten times. The chain links TRBV4-1 to TRBJ2-7; TRBD2 matches 10 bases. Germline trimming cut 3 bases from V and 2 bases from J; bases unmatched to any gene: 4. CDR1 is MGHRA and CDR2 is YSYEKL in the germline V gene. This CDR3 comprises 15 residues. This chain's CDR3 is CASSHRTSGTYEQYF. CDR3 nucleotide sequence: TGCGCCAGCAGCCACCGGACTAGCGGAACCTACGAGCAGTACTTC.

There are a few counts of this clonotype. The chain combines TRBV24-1 with TRBJ2-3; 8 positions match TRBD2. With 3 bases clipped from V and 6 bases from J, the junction kept 16 bases outside the gene matches. The CDR3 totals 18 residues. Per germline, CDR1 KGHDR and CDR2 SFDVKD. As DNA, the CDR3 is TGTGCCACCAGTGATCCGCGGGCTAGCGGGCCCGCCTCGGATACGCAGTATTTT. It translates to CATSDPRASGPASDTQYF.

V usage is TRBV7-6 and J usage is TRBJ1-5, with 7 bases matching TRBD1. Germline lookup yields CDR1 SGHVS and CDR2 FNYEAQ. V trimming: 2 bases; J trimming: 6 bases; junction bases outside the gene matches: 16. CDR3 length: 18 amino acids. CDR3: CASSLYPAGTDAFQPQHF. CDR3 sequence (DNA): TGTGCCAGCAGCTTATACCCCGCCGGGACAGACGCTTTTCAGCCCCAGCATTTT.

The genes are TRBV6-6 and TRBJ1-5; D unclear. V lost 0 bases and J 12 bases, leaving 9 bases between the germline ends. The CDR3 is 12 amino acids. Looked up from germline, CDR1 is MNHNY and CDR2 is SVGAGI (reference sequence). The CDR3 spells CASSYSGRNQHF. CDR3 nucleotides: TGTGCCAGCAGTTACTCGGGCCGCAACCAGCATTTT.

This clonotype was seen repeatedly, ten times or more. This chain links TRBV7-9 with TRBJ1-5; 7 bases agree with TRBD1. V lost 5 bases, J lost 3 bases, and 4 bases stayed unmatched. CDR1 SEHNR and CDR2 FQNEAQ come from the germline V gene (reference sequence). This CDR3 contains 14 residues. The DNA of the CDR3 is TGTGCCAGCAGCCTGGGACAGTACAATCAGCCCCAGCATTTT. Residues: CASSLGQYNQPQHF.

The rearrangement uses TRBV12-3 or TRBV12-4 and TRBJ2-7, with D possibly TRBD2 on 5 matching bases. V dropped 3 bases and J dropped 4 bases, with 10 bases sitting between them. CDR3 length: 13 residues. DNA for the CDR3: TGTGCCAGCAGTTTTGAGGACTTTTACGAGCAGTACTTC. Translating it yields CASSFEDFYEQYF.

In its sample, this clonotype was seen many times. In DNA form, the CDR3 reads TGTGCCAGCAGCTTAGAGGACAGCTACTCCTACGAGCAGTACTTC. It translates to CASSLEDSYSYEQYF. The chain recombines TRBV7-8 with TRBJ2-7, with D perhaps matching TRBD1 (6 bases). There are 15 residues in the CDR3. Germline CDR1 is SGHVS and CDR2 is FQNEAQ. Trimming removed 1 base at V and 0 bases at J, with 10 bases between. Using reference TRBV7-8 and TRBJ2-7 for the parts outside the CDR3, the full variable domain is GAGVSQSPRYKVAKRGQDVALRCDPISGHVSLFWYQQALGQGPEFLTYFQNEAQLDKSGLPSDRFFAERPEGSVSTLKIQRTQQEDSAVYLCASSLEDSYSYEQYFGPGTRLTVT.

The V and J genes are TRBV27 and TRBJ2-3; the match to TRBD1 covers 8 bases. The germline CDR1 and CDR2 sequences are MNHEY and SMNVEV (reference sequence). With 2 bases clipped from V and 6 bases from J, the junction kept 7 bases outside the gene matches. The CDR3 has 15 residues. CDR3 sequence reads: CASSLRGQVLDTQYF. For the CDR3, the DNA is TGTGCCAGCAGTTTAAGGGGACAGGTCCTTGATACGCAGTATTTT.

This clonotype was seen only a few times. The chain combines TRBV12-3 or TRBV12-4 with TRBJ1-2, with D uncertain. Trimming took off 7 bases at V and 4 bases at J, with 16 bases between the two ends. This CDR3 is 14 amino acids long. This chain's CDR3 is CASIPRGAFYGYTF. The CDR3 DNA reads as TGTGCCAGCATACCCCGGGGTGCTTTCTATGGCTACACCTTC.

The gene calls are TRBV29-1 and TRBJ2-1; D is possibly TRBD1 or TRBD2 (5 bases each). CDR3 length equals 12 residues. From germline, CDR1 is SQVTM and CDR2 ANQGSEA. Trimming removed 7 bases at V and 4 bases at J, with 11 bases between. CDR3 DNA sequence: TGCAGCGCCGGGGACGGATACAATGAGCAGTTCTTC. Its translation is CSAGDGYNEQFF.